The T cell receptor (beta chain) described here comes from a study of OX40 agonist ivuxolimab in advanced cancers. In regard to this clone: Its antigen is as yet unknown.

Study outcomes and limitations: Expanded clones were, on average, more numerous among CD8+ T cells than CD4+.

TCRdb's table, derived via immunoSEQ multiplex PCR, lists solely in-frame clones and lacks some. The table has 15,000 to 20,000 clones, around four fifths seen once. Germline CDR1 and CDR2: GTSNPN and SVGIG (reference sequence). The V segment lost 7 bases and the J segment 5 bases; nucleotides outside the gene matches: 7. This CDR3 contains 13 residues. The rearrangement joins TRBV30 to TRBJ2-1; the match to TRBD1 covers 8 bases. The source is an adult with an advanced solid tumor such as melanoma, head and neck, liver or kidney cancer. The sequenced sample was CD4+ or CD8+ T cells sorted from blood, obtained in a trial of the OX40 agonist ivuxolimab. CDR3 region: CAFTGQGHNEQFF. The DNA for the CDR3 is TGTGCCTTTACCGGACAGGGCCACAATGAGCAGTTCTTC.